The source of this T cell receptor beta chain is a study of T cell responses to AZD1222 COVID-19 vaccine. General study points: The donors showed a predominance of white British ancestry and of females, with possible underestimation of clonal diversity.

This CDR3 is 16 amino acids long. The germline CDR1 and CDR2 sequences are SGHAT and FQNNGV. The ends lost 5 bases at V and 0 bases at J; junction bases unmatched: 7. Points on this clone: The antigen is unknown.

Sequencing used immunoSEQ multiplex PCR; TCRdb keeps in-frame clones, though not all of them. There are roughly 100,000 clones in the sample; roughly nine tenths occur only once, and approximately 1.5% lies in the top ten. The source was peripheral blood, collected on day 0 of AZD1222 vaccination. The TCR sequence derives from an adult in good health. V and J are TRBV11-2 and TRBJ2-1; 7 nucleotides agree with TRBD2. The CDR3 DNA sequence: TGTGCCAGCAGCCCCGGGACTATGAGCTCCTACAATGAGCAGTTCTTC. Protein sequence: CASSPGTMSSYNEQFF.